Shown below are 23 T cell receptor beta chains from a single sample sequenced in a study of blood T cells in healthy people across ages. The use of a sample-barcoded 5' primer and a J-beta primer mix characterized a second PCR of roughly 6 to 11 cycles. Each CDR3 protein is one row after TCRdb ran MiXCR on the 5' RACE reads. The sample holds approximately 810,000 distinct CDR3 sequences, 25% to 30% seen once. Sequencing was carried out using blood. These receptors were obtained from a woman older than 75 in good health.

This clonotype appeared a single time. V gene TRBV7-2 combines with J gene TRBJ2-4; tentative D call: TRBD1 (5 bases). Trimming pared 1 base from V and 2 bases from J, leaving 9 bases between. CDR1 and CDR2 from the germline V gene are SGHTA and FQGNSA. This CDR3 has 15 residues. CDR3 sequence reads: CASSLDPGTKNIQYF. In DNA, the CDR3 is TGTGCCAGCAGCTTAGATCCAGGGACCAAAAACATTCAGTACTTC.

This clonotype was recorded at least ten times. The germline gene is not matched at one end of the junction; a read error may be the cause. The rearrangement joins TRBV4-3 to TRBJ2-5, with a tentative D call TRBD2 (5 bases). The germline CDR1 and CDR2 sequences are LGHNA and YSLEER. The CDR3 loop spans 13 amino acids. Written as DNA, the CDR3 is TGCGCCAGCAGCCAGGACTCTAGAGAGGCCCAGTACTTC. Translated: CASSQDSREAQYF.

The CDR3 here is CASRTKPQRAYTDTQYF. The CDR3 DNA reads as TGTGCCAGCAGAACGAAGCCCCAGCGGGCTTACACAGATACGCAGTATTTT. V and J are TRBV5-6 and TRBJ2-3; maybe TRBD2 (6 bases). V lost 5 bases to trimming and J lost 2 bases, with 21 bases between them. The germline V gene encodes CDR1 SGHDT and CDR2 YYEEEE. This CDR3 has 17 residues.

Details on this clonotype: Just one base apart from a much larger clone, this may be a read error. The CDR3 region has the DNA TGCAGTGCAAACCCCACTGGCGCCGCCCTCAATGAGCAGTACTTC. It translates to CSANPTGAALNEQYF. The chain has TRBV20-1 and TRBJ2-5; D not resolved. The CDR3 has 15 residues. V lost 6 bases and J lost 11, with 28 bases in between. CDR1 and CDR2 from the germline V gene are DFQATT and SNEGSKA (reference sequence).

This clonotype came up many times. This chain links TRBV29-1 with TRBJ2-3; 9 bases align to TRBD1. Germline CDR1 and CDR2: SQVTM and ANQGSEA. The V and J ends lost 4 bases and 2 bases, in that order; junction bases with no gene match: 10. The CDR3 is 16 residues long. As DNA, the CDR3 is TGCAGCGTTGGCAGGGACAGGGTAAAGGTCACAGATACGCAGTATTTT. Translated: CSVGRDRVKVTDTQYF.

This clonotype appeared many times. The V gene is TRBV7-8, the J gene TRBJ2-1; 7 positions agree with TRBD1. After removal of 3 bases from V and 1 base from J, the junction contained 3 bases not matched to a gene. The CDR3 spans 15 residues. The germline V gene has CDR1 SGHVS and CDR2 FQNEAQ. The CDR3 loop is CASSLTGQSYNEQFF. Here the CDR3 DNA reads TGTGCCAGCAGCTTGACGGGACAGTCCTACAATGAGCAGTTCTTC.

This clonotype was observed at least ten times. The junction departs from germline at one end; a sequencing error may be responsible. The chain is built from TRBV6-5 and TRBJ2-7; D ambiguous. The CDR3 runs 10 residues. The germline V gene has CDR1 MNHEY and CDR2 SVGAGI. The CDR3 loop reads CAVGLIEQYF. The CDR3 region has the DNA TGCGCCGTAGGGCTGATTGAGCAGTACTTC.

This clonotype was found many times. The V gene is TRBV11-2, the J gene TRBJ2-3; unclear D gene. CDR3 length: 12 amino acids. Deletions cut 8 bases from V and 5 bases from J, with 11 bases between. Per germline, CDR1 SGHAT and CDR2 FQNNGV. CDR3 in amino acids: CASSPSLDTQYF. As DNA, the CDR3 is TGTGCCAGCTCACCTTCCTTAGATACGCAGTATTTT.

This clonotype was counted only a few times. The chain joins TRBV20-1 to TRBJ1-6, with TRBD1 matching over 7 bases. After removal of 8 bases from V and 7 bases from J, the junction contained 11 bases not matched to a gene. This CDR3 contains 14 residues. Germline values: CDR1 DFQATT, CDR2 SNEGSKA (reference sequence). CDR3 in amino acids: CSIPPGQTNSPLHF. Here the CDR3 DNA reads TGCAGTATTCCACCGGGACAGACGAATTCACCCCTCCACTTT.

In DNA form, the CDR3 reads TGCGCCAGCAGGGAATCCGGGACAGGATTCTACGAGCAGTACTTC. Encoded protein: CASRESGTGFYEQYF. The chain has TRBV5-1 and TRBJ2-7; 8 bases fit TRBD1. This CDR3 has 15 amino acids. After removal of 5 bases from V and 3 bases from J, the junction contained 10 bases not matched to a gene. Germline V CDR1 and CDR2: SGHRS, YFSETQ. Looking up the rest from reference TRBV5-1 and TRBJ2-7 gives the full variable domain: KAGVTQTPRYLIKTRGQQVTLSCSPISGHRSVSWYQQTPGQGLQFLFEYFSETQRNKGNFPGRFSGRQFSNSRSEMNVSTLELGDSALYLCASRESGTGFYEQYFGPGTRLTVT.

This clonotype came up many times. This chain connects TRBV2 to TRBJ2-1; D is possibly TRBD2 (6 bases). V was trimmed by 8 bases and J by 3 bases, leaving 14 bases between them. CDR1 and CDR2 from the germline V gene are SNHLY and FYNNEI. The CDR3 loop spans 14 amino acids. CDR3 in amino acids: CASRIAALYNEQFF. DNA of the CDR3: TGTGCCAGCCGGATAGCGGCTCTCTACAATGAGCAGTTCTTC. The full variable domain, with the rest looked up from reference TRBV2 and TRBJ2-1, is EPEVTQTPSHQVTQMGQEVILRCVPISNHLYFYWYRQILGQKVEFLVSFYNNEISEKSEIFDDQFSVERPDGSNFTLKIRSTKLEDSAMYFCASRIAALYNEQFFGPGTRLTVL.

The rearrangement uses TRBV12-3 or TRBV12-4 and TRBJ2-2, with TRBD2 matching 13 bases. V dropped 5 bases and J dropped 6; count of bases not matched to a gene: 12. There are 18 residues in the CDR3. The CDR3 region is CASSPGLAGAPWAGELFF. CDR3 nucleotide sequence: TGTGCCAGCAGTCCCGGACTAGCGGGGGCCCCGTGGGCCGGGGAGCTGTTTTTT.

This clonotype was seen just once. The chain joins TRBV7-2 to TRBJ2-1; 10 bases fit TRBD2. V lost 11 bases, J lost 4 bases, and 11 bases stayed unmatched. Germline V gives CDR1 SGHTA, CDR2 FQGNSA. There are 15 residues in the CDR3. The CDR3 loop reads CASGAAGGGYNEQFF. As DNA, the CDR3 is TGTGCCTCCGGGGCAGCGGGGGGGGGATACAATGAGCAGTTCTTC.

This chain links TRBV14 with TRBJ1-1; tentative D call: TRBD1 (5 bases). Trimming took 0 bases from V and 0 from J, leaving 11 bases between them. CDR1 is SGHDN and CDR2 is FVKESK in the germline V gene. The CDR3 extends over 16 amino acids. The CDR3 sequence is CASSQDLGALNTEAFF. CDR3 sequence (DNA): TGTGCCAGCAGCCAAGATCTAGGGGCTCTGAACACTGAAGCTTTCTTT.

This clonotype came up many times. In nucleotides, the CDR3 is TGTGCCAGCAGCATCGGGACAGGGGTCTACGAGCAGTACTTC. Translating gives CASSIGTGVYEQYF. The chain carries TRBV7-2 and TRBJ2-7; TRBD1 aligns across 10 bases. This CDR3 contains 14 residues. Germline-derived CDR1 and CDR2 are SGHTA and FQGNSA. Trimming took 5 bases from V and 3 from J; bases not matched to a gene: 4.

This clonotype showed up just a few times. This rearrangement joins TRBV5-1 to TRBJ1-1; no firm D call. CDR1 SGHRS and CDR2 YFSETQ come from the germline V gene. The germline V and J ends were trimmed by 1 base and 8 bases, with 9 bases remaining between them. CDR3 size: 12 residues. CDR3 sequence reads: CASSLRGGEAFF. The CDR3 DNA reads TGCGCCAGCAGCTTGCGAGGAGGGGAAGCTTTCTTT. Complete variable domain (other parts from reference TRBV5-1 and TRBJ1-1): KAGVTQTPRYLIKTRGQQVTLSCSPISGHRSVSWYQQTPGQGLQFLFEYFSETQRNKGNFPGRFSGRQFSNSRSEMNVSTLELGDSALYLCASSLRGGEAFFGQGTRLTVV.

This clonotype has at least ten counts. This chain uses TRBV10-3 with TRBJ2-1; 7 bases are shared with TRBD2. CDR3 length: 15 residues. The germline V gene has CDR1 ENHRY and CDR2 SYGVKD. With 4 bases clipped from V and 5 bases from J, the junction kept 8 bases outside the gene matches. This CDR3 is CAISVGAGDHNEQFF. The DNA of the CDR3 is TGTGCCATCAGTGTTGGCGCGGGGGACCACAATGAGCAGTTCTTC.

This clonotype was picked up many times. The V gene is TRBV6-2 or TRBV6-3, the J gene TRBJ2-1, with 16 bases matching TRBD2. With 4 bases clipped from V and 15 bases from J, the junction kept 6 bases outside the gene matches. This CDR3 is 14 amino acids long. Germline-derived CDR1 and CDR2 are MNHEY and SVGEGT. For the CDR3, the DNA is TGTGCCAGCAGTTTGGGGACTAGCGGGGGGGCTGGGTTCTTC. This encodes CASSLGTSGGAGFF.

The sample holds many counts of this clonotype. The V gene is TRBV10-3, the J gene TRBJ2-7; 8 bases fit TRBD1. The CDR3 sequence is 14 residues long. CDR1 ENHRY and CDR2 SYGVKD come from the germline V gene. Germline trimming cut 9 bases from V and 0 bases from J; bases unmatched to any gene: 7. The CDR3 DNA follows: TGTGCCATGGCCGGGACAGGTAGCTCCTACGAGCAGTACTTC. It yields the protein CAMAGTGSSYEQYF.

This clonotype was seen a handful of times. The rearrangement uses TRBV20-1 and TRBJ2-6; D unclear. CDR1 and CDR2 (germline): DFQATT, SNEGSKA (reference sequence). The CDR3 runs 15 residues. Trimming removed 5 bases at V and 0 bases at J, with 11 bases between. The CDR3 bases are TGCAGTGCTCTAGGACGGCGCTCTGGGGCCAACGTCCTGACTTTC. This codes for CSALGRRSGANVLTF.

This clonotype has a handful of counts. V usage is TRBV2 and J usage is TRBJ1-1; 7 bases align to TRBD1. V gave up 7 bases and J gave up 4 bases; unmatched junction bases: 6. The germline V gene has CDR1 SNHLY and CDR2 FYNNEI. This CDR3 is 13 amino acids long. The CDR3 DNA reads as TGTGCCAGCATCCCGGACAGGCTCACTGAAGCTTTCTTT. Translation gives CASIPDRLTEAFF.

On this clonotype: A much larger clone differs by one base, so this may be a read error. This chain uses TRBV5-5 with TRBJ2-7; D may match TRBD1 or TRBD2 (5 bases each). Germline V gene data show CDR1 as SGHKS and CDR2 as YYEKEE (reference sequence). The CDR3 sequence is 15 residues long. The V end lost 3 bases, the J end lost 6 bases, and 19 bases lay between the germline ends. This CDR3 reads CASSSRGGEVCEQYF. For the CDR3, the DNA is TGTGCCAGCAGCTCGCGTGGGGGAGAGGTATGCGAGCAGTACTTC.

This clonotype has at least ten counts. CDR3 sequence reads: CASSLNSRLNYGYTF. As DNA, the CDR3 is TGTGCCAGCAGCTTAAACTCGCGCCTTAACTATGGCTACACCTTC. The rearrangement uses TRBV7-2 and TRBJ1-2; D is unclear. Trimming took off 2 bases at V and 1 base at J, with 11 bases between the two ends. This CDR3 region has 15 residues. Per germline, CDR1 SGHTA and CDR2 FQGNSA.